The 9 T cell receptor beta chains below were found in one sample sequenced in a study of T cell repertoires in cytomegalovirus infection. TCRdb reprocessed the reads via MiXCR and lists one record per CDR3 protein. The data show around 200,000 distinct CDR3 sequences, approximately 18% seen once. Sequencing input: CD8+ T cells from PBMCs. The receptors were sampled from a human donor in good health (CMV status not recorded). Some clones in this sample may be carry-over from other donors' samples.

This clonotype was counted a few times. This chain joins TRBV5-6 and TRBJ2-7; D remains unclear. The length of the CDR3 is 12 residues. CDR1 is SGHDT and CDR2 is YYEEEE in the germline V gene. Trimming pared 6 bases from V and 4 bases from J, leaving 11 bases between. DNA of the CDR3: TGTGCCAGCACTGGCCTCCGGTACGAGCAGTACTTC. This gives the protein CASTGLRYEQYF.

A few counts support this clonotype. The V and J genes are TRBV7-6 and TRBJ1-2; D may be TRBD1 (6 bases). Trimming removed 4 bases at V and 8 bases at J, with 20 bases between. CDR3 size: 15 residues. From germline, CDR1 is SGHVS and CDR2 FNYEAQ. In DNA, the CDR3 is TGTGCCAGCAGCTCCTCGCAAACAGGGAAGTTCGGCTACACCTTC. This translates into CASSSSQTGKFGYTF.

This sequence joins TRBV6-8 and TRBJ2-3; possible D gene TRBD2, 6 bases. Germline CDR1 MNHGY, CDR2 SAAAGT. The CDR3 totals 15 residues. Deletions cut 7 bases from V and 2 bases from J, with 16 bases between. In DNA, the CDR3 is TGTGCCAGCACCCTTAGCGGAGTAAACACAGATACGCAGTATTTT. Encoded protein: CASTLSGVNTDTQYF.

CDR3 sequence (DNA): TGTGCCAGCAAGGACAGGGGGTTGAACACTGAAGCTTTCTTT. It codes for CASKDRGLNTEAFF. The chain combines TRBV2 with TRBJ1-1; the match to TRBD1 covers 10 bases. Germline loops: CDR1 SNHLY, CDR2 FYNNEI. V dropped 7 bases and J dropped 0; count of bases not matched to a gene: 2. There are 14 residues in the CDR3.

This clonotype turned up a few times. The rearrangement joins TRBV6-2 or TRBV6-3 to TRBJ2-2; 7 bases line up with TRBD1. The CDR3 runs to 18 residues. Per the germline V gene, CDR1 is MNHEY and CDR2 is SVGEGT. The J segment lost 1 base and the V segment lost 6 bases, leaving 14 bases of the junction unmatched. The chain's CDR3 is CASSLTTGHSMNTGELFF. The CDR3 bases are TGTGCCAGCAGCCTAACGACAGGGCATTCGATGAACACCGGGGAGCTGTTTTTT.

The sample holds many counts of this clonotype. The chain employs TRBV28 and TRBJ1-1; no clear D gene. The CDR3 is made up of 13 amino acids. The V gene lost 6 bases and the J gene lost 4 bases, with 12 bases spanning the gap. Germline V gene lookup returns CDR1 MDHEN and CDR2 SYDVKM. CDR3 loop: CASRSGYSTEAFF. The CDR3 bases are TGTGCCAGCAGGTCGGGGTATAGCACTGAAGCTTTCTTT.

This clonotype was picked up a small number of times. The rearrangement joins TRBV12-3 or TRBV12-4 to TRBJ2-1; D perhaps matches TRBD1 (6 bases). The V gene lost 3 bases and the J gene lost 10 bases, with 7 bases spanning the gap. There are 11 residues in the CDR3. Written as DNA, the CDR3 is TGTGCCAGCAGTTTTAGGGGGGAGCAGTTCTTC. This codes for CASSFRGEQFF.

The sample holds a few counts of this clonotype. The rearrangement uses TRBV7-8 and TRBJ2-1; 10 bases are a match to TRBD2. Germline CDR1 SGHVS, CDR2 FQNEAQ. The CDR3 runs to 16 residues. With V trimmed by 5 bases and J by 0 bases, 4 bases remained unmatched. CDR3 nucleotide sequence: TGTGCCAGCAGCCCAGGACTAGCGGCCTCCTACAATGAGCAGTTCTTC. This translates into CASSPGLAASYNEQFF.

This clonotype has just a few counts. The chain combines TRBV5-6 with TRBJ2-3; TRBD1 matches at 8 bases. V was clipped by 4 bases and J by 4 bases; unmatched bases: 8. Germline CDR1 reads SGHDT; CDR2 reads YYEEEE. This CDR3 has 15 amino acids. This CDR3 is CASSPGQGEADTQYF. For the CDR3, the DNA is TGTGCCAGCAGCCCTGGACAGGGTGAGGCAGATACGCAGTATTTT.